Reported below is one T cell receptor beta chain. This specimen belongs to a study of blood T cell repertoires in COVID-19. The V gene lost 2 bases and the J gene lost 3 bases, with 8 bases spanning the gap. There are 14 residues in the CDR3. CDR1 and CDR2 from the germline V gene are ENHRY and SYGVKD. Sequencing used immunoSEQ multiplex PCR; TCRdb keeps in-frame clones, though not all of them. This table holds about 110,000 clones, around nine tenths found once. The sequenced material came from peripheral blood. The chain combines TRBV10-3 with TRBJ1-5, with D maybe TRBD1 (5 bases). This TCR was sampled from a man in his forties with acute or convalescent COVID-19. As DNA, the CDR3 is TGTGCCATCAGTGAGGACAGATTCAATCAGCCCCAGCATTTT. Translated, it gives CAISEDRFNQPQHF.